What follows describes a single T cell receptor (beta chain). Its antigen is as yet unknown. The data belong to a study of naive and memory T cell subsets. Study-level findings and limits: A few larger clonotypes appeared in naive repertoires, especially CD8, possibly memory cells re-expressing CD45RA.

CDR3 length: 14 residues. The ends lost 8 bases at V and 1 base at J; junction bases unmatched: 5. The beta constant-region primer was an equimolar mix of two oligonucleotides covering TRBC1 and TRBC2. Ligated cDNA was amplified by four rounds of PCR with nested alpha and beta constant-region primers and SP2. An oligonucleotide with the SP2 primer and a 12-nucleotide UMI was ligated to the cDNA 3' end. TCRdb itself ran the UMI-ligation and nested PCR reads through MiXCR, one entry per CDR3 protein. The table lists approximately 100,000 distinct CDR3 sequences, more than 12% of them singletons, with around 2.7% in the top ten.

Material for sequencing was naive CD8+ T cells from blood. This TCR came from a human donor in good health. This rearrangement joins TRBV12-3 or TRBV12-4 to TRBJ1-5; 7 positions agree with TRBD1. The DNA for the CDR3 is TGTGCCAGCGTACAGGGACAGAGCAATCAGCCCCAGCATTTT. It is translated as CASVQGQSNQPQHF.